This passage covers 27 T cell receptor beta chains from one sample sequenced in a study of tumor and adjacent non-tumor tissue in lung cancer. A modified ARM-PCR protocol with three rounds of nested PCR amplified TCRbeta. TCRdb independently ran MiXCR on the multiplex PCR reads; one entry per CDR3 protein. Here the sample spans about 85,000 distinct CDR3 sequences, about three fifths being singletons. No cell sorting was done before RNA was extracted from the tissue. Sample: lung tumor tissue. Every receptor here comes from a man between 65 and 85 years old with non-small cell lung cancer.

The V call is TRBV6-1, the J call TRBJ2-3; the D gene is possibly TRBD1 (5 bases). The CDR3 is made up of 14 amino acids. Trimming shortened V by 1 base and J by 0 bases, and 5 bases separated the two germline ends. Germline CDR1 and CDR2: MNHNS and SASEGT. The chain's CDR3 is CASSEEGSTDTQYF. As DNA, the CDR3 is TGTGCCAGCAGTGAAGAGGGGAGCACAGATACGCAGTATTTT.

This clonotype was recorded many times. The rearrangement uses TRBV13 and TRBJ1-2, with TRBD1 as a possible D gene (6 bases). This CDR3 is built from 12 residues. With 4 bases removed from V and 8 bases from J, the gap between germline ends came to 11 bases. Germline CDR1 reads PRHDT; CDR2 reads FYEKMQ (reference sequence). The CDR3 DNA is TGTGCCAGCAGCTCAAAGGGGGGAGGCTACACCTTC. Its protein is CASSSKGGGYTF.

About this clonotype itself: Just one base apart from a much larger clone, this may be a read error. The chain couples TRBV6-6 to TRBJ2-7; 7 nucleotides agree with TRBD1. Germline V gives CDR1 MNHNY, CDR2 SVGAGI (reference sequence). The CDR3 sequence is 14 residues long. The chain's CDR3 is CAGRNRGLSYEQYF. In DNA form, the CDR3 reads TGTGCCGGCAGAAACAGGGGCCTCTCCTACGAGCAGTACTTC.

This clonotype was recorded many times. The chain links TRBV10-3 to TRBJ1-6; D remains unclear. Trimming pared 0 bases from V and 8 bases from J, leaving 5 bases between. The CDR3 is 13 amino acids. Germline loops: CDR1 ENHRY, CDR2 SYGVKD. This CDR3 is CAISESWDSPLHF. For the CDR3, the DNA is TGTGCCATCAGTGAGTCCTGGGATTCACCCCTCCACTTT.

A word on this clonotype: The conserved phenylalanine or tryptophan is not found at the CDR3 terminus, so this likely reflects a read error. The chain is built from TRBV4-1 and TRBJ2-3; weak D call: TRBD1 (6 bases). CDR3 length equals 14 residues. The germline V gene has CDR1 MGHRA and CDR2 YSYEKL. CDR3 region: CASSSQGSADTQYY. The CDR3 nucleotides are TGTGCCAGCAGCTCACAGGGATCTGCGGATACGCAGTATTAT.

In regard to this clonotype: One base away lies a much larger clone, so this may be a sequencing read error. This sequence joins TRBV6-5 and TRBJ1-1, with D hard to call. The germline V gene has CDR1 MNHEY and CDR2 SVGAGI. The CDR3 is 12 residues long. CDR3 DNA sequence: TGTGCCTGCAGTGGCCGGGAGGGAGAAGCTTTCTTT. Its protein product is CACSGREGEAFF.

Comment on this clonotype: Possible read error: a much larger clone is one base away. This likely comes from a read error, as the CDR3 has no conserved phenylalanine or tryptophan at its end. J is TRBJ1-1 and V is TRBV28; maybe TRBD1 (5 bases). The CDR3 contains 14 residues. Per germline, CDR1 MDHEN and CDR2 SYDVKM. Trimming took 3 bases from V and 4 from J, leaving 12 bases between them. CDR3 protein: CASSFAGQGTEAFL. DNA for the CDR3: TGTGCCAGCAGTTTCGCAGGGCAAGGCACTGAAGCTTTCTTA.

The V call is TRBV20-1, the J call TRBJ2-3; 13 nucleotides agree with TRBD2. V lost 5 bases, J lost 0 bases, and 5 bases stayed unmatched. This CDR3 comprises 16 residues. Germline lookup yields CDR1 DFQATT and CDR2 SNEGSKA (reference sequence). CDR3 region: CSAAGTSGTSTDTQYF. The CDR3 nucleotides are TGCAGTGCTGCCGGGACTAGCGGGACTAGCACAGATACGCAGTATTTT.

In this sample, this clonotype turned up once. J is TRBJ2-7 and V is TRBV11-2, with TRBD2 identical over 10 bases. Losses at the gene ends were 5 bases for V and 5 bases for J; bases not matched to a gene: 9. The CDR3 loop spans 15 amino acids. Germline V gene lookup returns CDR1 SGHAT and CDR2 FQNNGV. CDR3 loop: CASSKLAGMWDEQYF. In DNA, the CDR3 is TGTGCCAGCAGCAAACTAGCGGGGATGTGGGACGAGCAGTACTTC.

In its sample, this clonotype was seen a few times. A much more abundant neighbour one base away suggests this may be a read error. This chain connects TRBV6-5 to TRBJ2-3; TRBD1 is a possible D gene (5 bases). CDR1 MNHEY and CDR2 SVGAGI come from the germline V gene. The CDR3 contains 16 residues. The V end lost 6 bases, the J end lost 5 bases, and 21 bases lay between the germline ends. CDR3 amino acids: CASSPRTSHFIDTQYF. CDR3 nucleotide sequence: TGTGCCAGCAGCCCCCGGACATCTCACTTCATAGATACGCAGTATTTT.

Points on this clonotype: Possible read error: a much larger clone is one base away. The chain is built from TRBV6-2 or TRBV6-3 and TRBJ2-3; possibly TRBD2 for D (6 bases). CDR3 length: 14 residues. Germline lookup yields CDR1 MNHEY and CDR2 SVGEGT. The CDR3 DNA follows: TGTGCCAACAGTCCCCCCTCTAGCGCAGATACGCAGTATTTT. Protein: CANSPPSSADTQYF.

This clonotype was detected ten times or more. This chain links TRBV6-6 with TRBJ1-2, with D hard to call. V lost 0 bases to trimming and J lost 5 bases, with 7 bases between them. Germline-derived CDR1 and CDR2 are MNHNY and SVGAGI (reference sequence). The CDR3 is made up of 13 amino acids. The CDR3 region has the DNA TGTGCCAGCAGTTACTCGGGTGATTATGGCTACACCTTC. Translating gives CASSYSGDYGYTF.

CDR3 residues: CANSASTDTQYF. DNA for the CDR3: TGTGCCAACTCTGCTAGCACAGATACGCAGTATTTT. J is TRBJ2-3 and V is TRBV28; D gene unclear. CDR1 and CDR2 from the germline V gene are MDHEN and SYDVKM. The V and J ends lost 10 bases and 0 bases respectively, with 8 bases between them. The CDR3 runs 12 residues.

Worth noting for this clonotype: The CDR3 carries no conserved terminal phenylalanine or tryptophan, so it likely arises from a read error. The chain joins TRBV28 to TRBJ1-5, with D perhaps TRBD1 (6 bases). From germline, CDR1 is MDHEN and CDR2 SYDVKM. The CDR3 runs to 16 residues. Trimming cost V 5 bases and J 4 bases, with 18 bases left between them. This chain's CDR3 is CASSPSPRGANQPQHS. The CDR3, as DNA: TGTGCCAGCAGTCCCTCCCCGAGGGGGGCGAATCAGCCCCAGCATTCT.

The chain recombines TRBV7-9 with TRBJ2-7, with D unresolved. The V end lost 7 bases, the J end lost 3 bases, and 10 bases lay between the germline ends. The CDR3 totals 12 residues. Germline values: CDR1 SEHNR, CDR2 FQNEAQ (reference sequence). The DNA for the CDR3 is TGTGCCAGCACCTACTACAGCTACGAGCAGTACTTC. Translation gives CASTYYSYEQYF.

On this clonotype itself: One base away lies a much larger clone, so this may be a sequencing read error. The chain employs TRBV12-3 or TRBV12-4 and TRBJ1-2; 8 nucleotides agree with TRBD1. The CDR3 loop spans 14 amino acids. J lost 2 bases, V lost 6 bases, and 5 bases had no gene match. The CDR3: CASSSRQGNYGYTF. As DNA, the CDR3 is TGTGCCAGCAGCTCACGACAGGGGAACTATGGCTACACCTTC.

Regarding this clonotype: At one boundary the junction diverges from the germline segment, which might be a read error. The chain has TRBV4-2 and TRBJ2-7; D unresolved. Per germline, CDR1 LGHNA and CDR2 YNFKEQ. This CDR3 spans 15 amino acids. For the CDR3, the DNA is TGTGCCAGTAGCCAACCGGGCCGCCGACTGGGTGAGCAGTACTTC. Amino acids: CASSQPGRRLGEQYF.

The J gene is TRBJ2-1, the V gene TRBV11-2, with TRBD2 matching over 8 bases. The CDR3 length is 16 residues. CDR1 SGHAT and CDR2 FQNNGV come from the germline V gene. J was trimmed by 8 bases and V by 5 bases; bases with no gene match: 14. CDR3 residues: CASSRFSGMARDEQFF. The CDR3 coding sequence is TGTGCCAGCAGCCGATTTAGCGGGATGGCCCGCGATGAGCAGTTCTTC.

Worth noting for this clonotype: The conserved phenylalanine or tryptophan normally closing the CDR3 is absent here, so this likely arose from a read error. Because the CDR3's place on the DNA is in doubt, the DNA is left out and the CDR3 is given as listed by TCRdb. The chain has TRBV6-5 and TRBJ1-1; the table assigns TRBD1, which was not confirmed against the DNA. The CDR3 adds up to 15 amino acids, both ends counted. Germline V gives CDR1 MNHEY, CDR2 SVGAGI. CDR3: CASSNPGQANTEAFI.

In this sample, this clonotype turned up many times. The DNA of the CDR3 is TGTGCCAGCGCAACAGGGGGCAATCAGCCCCAGCATTTT. As protein: CASATGGNQPQHF. The chain employs TRBV6-1 and TRBJ1-5, with TRBD1 matching over 7 bases. The CDR3 length is 13 residues. V shed 8 bases, J shed 2 bases, and the junction held 3 bases outside the gene matches. Germline CDR1 and CDR2: MNHNS and SASEGT.

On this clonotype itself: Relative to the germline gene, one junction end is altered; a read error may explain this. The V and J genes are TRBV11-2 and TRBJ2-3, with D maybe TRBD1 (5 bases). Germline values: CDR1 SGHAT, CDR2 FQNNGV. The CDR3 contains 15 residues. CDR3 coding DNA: TGTGCCAGTAGCCCCACAGGAATCCGTTCAGATACACAGTATTTT. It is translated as CASSPTGIRSDTQYF.

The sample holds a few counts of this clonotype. The CDR3 bases are TGTGCCAGCAGGTATAGCGGGGGGAGCTCCTACGAGCAGTACTTC. Its protein is CASRYSGGSSYEQYF. The chain joins TRBV28 to TRBJ2-7; 10 bases match TRBD2. This CDR3 is built from 15 residues. The V gene's germline CDR1 is MDHEN and CDR2 SYDVKM. The ends lost 6 bases at V and 0 bases at J; junction bases unmatched: 5.

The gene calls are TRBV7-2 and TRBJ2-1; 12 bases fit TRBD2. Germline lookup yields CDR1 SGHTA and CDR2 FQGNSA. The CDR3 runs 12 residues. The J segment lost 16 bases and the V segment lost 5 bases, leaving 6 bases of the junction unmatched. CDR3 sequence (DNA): TGTGCCAGCAGCCATGGGGGACTAGCGGGCTTCTTC. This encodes CASSHGGLAGFF. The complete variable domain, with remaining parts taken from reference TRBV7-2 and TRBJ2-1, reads GAGVSQSPSNKVTEKGKDVELRCDPISGHTALYWYRQSLGQGLEFLIYFQGNSAPDKSGLPSDRFSAERTGGSVSTLTIQRTQQEDSAVYLCASSHGGLAGFFGPGTRLTVL.

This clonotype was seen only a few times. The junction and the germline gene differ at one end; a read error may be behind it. CDR3 region: CGVGGTQYF. The CDR3 DNA follows: TGCGGCGTTGGAGGGACCCAGTACTTC. The genes are TRBV29-1 and TRBJ2-5; D possibly corresponds to TRBD2 (5 bases). The CDR3 sequence is 9 residues long. From germline, CDR1 is SQVTM and CDR2 ANQGSEA.

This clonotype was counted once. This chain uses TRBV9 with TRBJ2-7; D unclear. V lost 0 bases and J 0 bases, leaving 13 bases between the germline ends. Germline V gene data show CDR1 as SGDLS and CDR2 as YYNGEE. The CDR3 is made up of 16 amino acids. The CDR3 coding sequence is TGTGCCAGCAGCGTAGAGGACGATAGGAGCTCCTACGAGCAGTACTTC. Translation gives CASSVEDDRSSYEQYF.

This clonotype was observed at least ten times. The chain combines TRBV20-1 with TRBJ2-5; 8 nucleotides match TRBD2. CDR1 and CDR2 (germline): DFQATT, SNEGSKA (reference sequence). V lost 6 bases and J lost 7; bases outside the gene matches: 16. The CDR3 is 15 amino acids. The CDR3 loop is CSADPGLVRGSTQYF. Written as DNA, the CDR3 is TGCAGTGCCGATCCGGGACTAGTGAGGGGTTCGACCCAGTACTTC.

The CDR3 sequence: CSTRTGTRSGANVLTF. DNA of the CDR3: TGCAGTACCCGGACAGGGACCCGCTCTGGGGCCAACGTCCTGACTTTC. The V and J genes are TRBV20-1 and TRBJ2-6, with 8 bases identical to TRBD1. This CDR3 spans 16 amino acids. Germline trimming cut 8 bases from V and 0 bases from J; bases unmatched to any gene: 9. Germline V gene data show CDR1 as DFQATT and CDR2 as SNEGSKA (reference sequence).